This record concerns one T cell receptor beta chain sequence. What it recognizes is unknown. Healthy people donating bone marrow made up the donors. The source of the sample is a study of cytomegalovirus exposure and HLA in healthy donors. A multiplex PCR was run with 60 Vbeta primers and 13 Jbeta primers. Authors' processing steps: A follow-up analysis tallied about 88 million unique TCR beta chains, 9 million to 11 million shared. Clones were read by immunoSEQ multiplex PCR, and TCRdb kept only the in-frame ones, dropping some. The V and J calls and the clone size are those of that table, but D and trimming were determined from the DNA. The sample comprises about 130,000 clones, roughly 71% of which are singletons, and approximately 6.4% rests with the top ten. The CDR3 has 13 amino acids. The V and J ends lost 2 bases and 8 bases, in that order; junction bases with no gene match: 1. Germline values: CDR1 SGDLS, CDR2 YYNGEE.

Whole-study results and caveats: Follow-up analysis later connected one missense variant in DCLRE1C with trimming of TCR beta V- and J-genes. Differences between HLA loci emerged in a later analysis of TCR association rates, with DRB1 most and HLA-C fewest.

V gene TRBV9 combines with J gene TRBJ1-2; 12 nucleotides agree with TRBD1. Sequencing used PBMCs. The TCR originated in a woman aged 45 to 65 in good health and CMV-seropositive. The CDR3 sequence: CASSVGTGGGYTF. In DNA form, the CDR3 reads TGTGCCAGCAGCGTTGGGACAGGGGGCGGCTACACCTTC.